These 18 T cell receptor beta chains share one sample of origin, sequenced in a study of blood T cell repertoires in COVID-19. The method was immunoSEQ multiplex PCR; TCRdb's version includes in-frame clones alone and lacks a portion of them. The data show 43,000 or so clones, approximately 80% seen once. The specimen was peripheral blood. Receptors were obtained from a woman aged 60-75 years with acute or convalescent COVID-19.

This clone was seen only once. The chain links TRBV6-5 to TRBJ1-3; TRBD1 agrees at 8 bases. This CDR3 contains 12 residues. Germline values: CDR1 MNHEY, CDR2 SVGAGI. V shed 6 bases and J 7 bases; nucleotides not matched to a gene: 2. The chain's CDR3 is CASRTGGNTIYF. DNA of the CDR3: TGTGCCAGCAGAACAGGGGGTAACACCATATATTTT.

This chain links TRBV5-1 with TRBJ2-3; tentative D call: TRBD1 (6 bases). Germline V gene data show CDR1 as SGHRS and CDR2 as YFSETQ. The V and J ends lost 4 bases and 0 bases respectively, with 15 bases between them. The CDR3 contains 16 residues. The CDR3 DNA follows: TGCGCCAGCAGCCTACAGGGTGGTGCTAGCACAGATACGCAGTATTTT. Translation: CASSLQGGASTDTQYF.

The rearrangement joins TRBV10-2 to TRBJ2-7, with D tentatively TRBD2 (6 bases). CDR3 length equals 13 residues. From germline, CDR1 is WSHSY and CDR2 SAAADI. The ends were cut back, 10 bases at V and 1 base at J, with 14 bases in the middle. The CDR3 spells CATASSGSYEQYF. CDR3 DNA sequence: TGCGCCACGGCGAGCAGCGGGTCCTACGAGCAGTACTTC.

The J gene is TRBJ1-3, the V gene TRBV4-2, with D unresolved. Trimming cost V 4 bases and J 0 bases, with 13 bases left between them. This CDR3 contains 16 residues. Germline-derived CDR1 and CDR2 are LGHNA and YNFKEQ. CDR3 nucleotide sequence: TGTGCCAGCAGCCCCTCTCACGGGAACTCTGGAAACACCATATATTTT. Residues: CASSPSHGNSGNTIYF.

This clone has just one count. V usage is TRBV12-5 and J usage is TRBJ2-5; the match to TRBD1 covers 12 bases. This CDR3 has 16 residues. The germline gives CDR1 LGHNT, CDR2 FRNRAP. The J segment lost 5 bases and the V segment lost 8 bases, leaving 12 bases of the junction unmatched. CDR3 region: CASTTGGTGGWETQYF. Written as DNA, the CDR3 is TGTGCTAGTACCACGGGAGGGACAGGGGGCTGGGAGACCCAGTACTTC.

This sequence joins TRBV10-3 and TRBJ2-7; a weak D match, TRBD1 (5 bases). V was trimmed by 10 bases and J by 5 bases, leaving 18 bases between them. Germline V gene sequence: CDR1 ENHRY, CDR2 SYGVKD. CDR3 length: 13 amino acids. The CDR3 protein is CATLGQGIDEQYF. DNA for the CDR3: TGTGCCACCCTTGGTCAGGGTATCGACGAGCAGTACTTC.

This clone was found a few times. The chain links TRBV19 to TRBJ2-4, with D possibly being TRBD1 (6 bases). The CDR3 has 15 amino acids. Trimming cost V 6 bases and J 0 bases, with 12 bases left between them. Germline CDR1 is LNHDA and CDR2 is SQIVND (reference sequence). In DNA, the CDR3 is TGTGCCAGTAGCCCGACAGGCTTAGCCAAAAACATTCAGTACTTC. Translation: CASSPTGLAKNIQYF.

V and J are TRBV18 and TRBJ1-3; D is possibly TRBD1 (5 bases). Germline V gives CDR1 KGHSH, CDR2 LQKENI. V was shortened by 5 bases and J by 4 bases, with 12 bases between the two germline ends. The CDR3 runs to 14 residues. For the CDR3, the DNA is TGTGCCAGCTCAAAGGACACCTTCGGAAACACCATATATTTT. Its translation is CASSKDTFGNTIYF.

This clone was recorded a few times. V gene TRBV27 combines with J gene TRBJ1-1; tentatively, D is TRBD1 (6 bases). From germline, CDR1 is MNHEY and CDR2 SMNVEV (reference sequence). Trimming shortened V by 0 bases and J by 4 bases, and 12 bases separated the two germline ends. CDR3 size: 15 residues. CDR3 nucleotides: TGTGCCAGCAGTTTATCCCCAGGGGTAGTCACTGAAGCTTTCTTT. It yields the protein CASSLSPGVVTEAFF.

The chain employs TRBV5-6 and TRBJ1-2; TRBD1 is a possible D gene (5 bases). This CDR3 is built from 17 residues. Germline-derived CDR1 and CDR2 are SGHDT and YYEEEE. Trimming took off 3 bases at V and 3 bases at J, with 21 bases between the two ends. The DNA of the CDR3 is TGTGCCAGCAGCTCTGAGAGGCTGAGGCGCAGGGACTATGGCTACACCTTC. This gives the protein CASSSERLRRRDYGYTF.

V is TRBV5-6 and J is TRBJ2-2; TRBD2 is a possible D gene (6 bases). Per germline, CDR1 SGHDT and CDR2 YYEEEE. CDR3 length equals 15 residues. The V end was cut by 4 bases, the J end by 4 bases, with 14 bases between. CDR3 loop: CASSLTSQGTGELFF. The CDR3 DNA follows: TGTGCCAGCAGCCTGACTAGTCAGGGCACCGGGGAGCTGTTTTTT.

The gene calls are TRBV19 and TRBJ1-1; D possibly corresponds to TRBD1 (6 bases). Looked up from germline, CDR1 is LNHDA and CDR2 is SQIVND (reference sequence). The CDR3 is made up of 14 amino acids. The V end was cut by 5 bases, the J end by 0 bases, with 10 bases between. The CDR3 region is CASSFGQMNTEAFF. CDR3 bases: TGTGCCAGTAGTTTTGGACAGATGAACACTGAAGCTTTCTTT.

J is TRBJ1-1 and V is TRBV29-1, with D possibly being TRBD1 (5 bases). Trimming shortened V by 6 bases and J by 1 base, and 18 bases separated the two germline ends. Germline values: CDR1 SQVTM, CDR2 ANQGSEA. This CDR3 contains 15 residues. The CDR3 region has the DNA TGCAGCGTCGGCGGGGCGTCGCCGACGAACACTGAAGCTTTCTTT. Its protein is CSVGGASPTNTEAFF.

The V call is TRBV2, the J call TRBJ2-1, with D perhaps TRBD1 (6 bases). The germline V gene encodes CDR1 SNHLY and CDR2 FYNNEI. V was trimmed by 7 bases and J by 2 bases, leaving 15 bases between them. CDR3 length: 15 residues. DNA for the CDR3: TGTGCCAGCAATTACGGGACATACACCTACAATGAGCAGTTCTTC. Its translation is CASNYGTYTYNEQFF.

This clone showed up just a few times. The CDR3 DNA reads TGTGCCAGCAGCTTAGAAGCGTATAGGAACACTGAAGCTTTCTTT. Its translation: CASSLEAYRNTEAFF. This chain connects TRBV7-9 to TRBJ1-1, with D unresolved. V dropped 1 base and J dropped 1 base, with 10 bases sitting between them. This CDR3 comprises 15 residues. The germline V gene has CDR1 SEHNR and CDR2 FQNEAQ (reference sequence).

This clone showed up just a few times. V gene TRBV5-4 combines with J gene TRBJ1-6; no clear D gene. Germline V lookup: CDR1 SGHNT, CDR2 YYREEE (reference sequence). The CDR3 covers 14 residues. V lost 2 bases and J 7 bases, leaving 10 bases between the germline ends. CDR3 nucleotide sequence: TGTGCCAGCAGCTTATACGGAGGGAATTCACCCCTCCACTTT. Its translation is CASSLYGGNSPLHF. Combining the CDR3 with reference TRBV5-4 and TRBJ1-6 gives the whole variable domain ETGVTQSPTHLIKTRGQQVTLRCSSQSGHNTVSWYQQALGQGPQFIFQYYREEENGRGNFPPRFSGLQFPNYSSELNVNALELDDSALYLCASSLYGGNSPLHFGNGTRLTVT.

The chain has TRBV7-9 and TRBJ1-5; D is perhaps TRBD1 (5 bases). V was trimmed by 3 bases and J by 11 bases, leaving 8 bases between them. The germline V gene encodes CDR1 SEHNR and CDR2 FQNEAQ (reference sequence). This CDR3 is 11 amino acids long. CDR3 DNA sequence: TGTGCCAGCAGCTTCTCAGGGACCCAGCATTTT. Its translation: CASSFSGTQHF.

The genes are TRBV30 and TRBJ2-3; D possibly corresponds to TRBD2 (5 bases). The CDR3 covers 14 residues. The germline V gene encodes CDR1 GTSNPN and CDR2 SVGIG (reference sequence). The V end was cut by 4 bases, the J end by 5 bases, with 16 bases between. The CDR3 sequence is CAWTRTGLRDTQYF. The CDR3 DNA is TGTGCCTGGACAAGGACGGGGTTGCGAGATACGCAGTATTTT.